The rows below give T cell receptor beta chains drawn from one sample of a study of vaccination and CD4 T cells after COVID-19. Antigen specificity for these receptors is unknown. TCRdb recomputed calls from the PCR reads with MiXCR, one row per CDR3 protein. Of about 20,000 distinct CDR3 sequences listed, about a third are singletons. This material consisted of CD4+ T cells from blood, cultured in vitro, taken about 7 months after SARS-CoV-2 vaccination. The receptor source for this set is a human donor who had recovered from COVID-19. Both conserved end residues are part of each CDR3. The order of the fields is J gene, clone size, D gene, V gene, CDR3 protein, CDR3 DNA. A D gene is named only where the DNA matches it firmly. The size of a clone is reported for some rows only, either as once, few or many, or as a class for expanded clones.

j_call: TRBJ1-6
clone_size: -
d_call: -
v_call: TRBV7-2
cdr3_aa: CASSEYNSPLHF
cdr3_nt: TGTGCCAGCAGCGAGTATAATTCACCCCTCCACTTT

j_call: TRBJ2-7
clone_size: -
d_call: TRBD2
v_call: TRBV28
cdr3_aa: CASSKRGWSYEQYF
cdr3_nt: TGTGCCAGCAGCAAGCGGGGGTGGTCCTACGAGCAGTACTTC

j_call: TRBJ2-7
clone_size: -
d_call: -
v_call: TRBV28
cdr3_aa: CASSIPVAHEQYF
cdr3_nt: TGTGCCAGCAGCATACCCGTCGCCCACGAGCAGTACTTC

j_call: TRBJ1-2
clone_size: few
d_call: TRBD1
v_call: TRBV7-6
cdr3_aa: CASSASTGGYGYTF
cdr3_nt: TGTGCCAGCAGCGCCTCGACAGGGGGCTATGGCTACACCTTC

j_call: TRBJ1-2
clone_size: few
d_call: -
v_call: TRBV7-8
cdr3_aa: CASSLGGVDGYTF
cdr3_nt: TGTGCCAGCAGCTTAGGGGGAGTCGATGGCTACACCTTC

j_call: TRBJ2-3
clone_size: once
d_call: -
v_call: TRBV28
cdr3_aa: CATQERDTQYF
cdr3_nt: TGTGCCACCCAGGAGAGGGATACGCAGTATTTT

j_call: TRBJ2-1
clone_size: -
d_call: -
v_call: TRBV18
cdr3_aa: CASSPNGGAGVNEQFF
cdr3_nt: TGTGCCAGCTCACCAAACGGAGGGGCAGGTGTGAATGAGCAGTTCTTC

j_call: TRBJ2-7
clone_size: few
d_call: TRBD1
v_call: TRBV7-9
cdr3_aa: CASSLVPKDRAYEQYF
cdr3_nt: TGTGCCAGCAGCCTTGTCCCCAAGGACAGGGCCTACGAGCAGTACTTC

j_call: TRBJ2-1
clone_size: few
d_call: -
v_call: TRBV29-1
cdr3_aa: CSVEAGRWDEQFF
cdr3_nt: TGCAGCGTTGAGGCAGGCCGATGGGATGAGCAGTTCTTC

j_call: TRBJ1-2
clone_size: -
d_call: TRBD1
v_call: TRBV18
cdr3_aa: CASSPTRDRDYGYTF
cdr3_nt: TGTGCCAGCTCACCAACCCGGGACAGGGACTATGGCTACACCTTC

j_call: TRBJ1-1
clone_size: few
d_call: -
v_call: TRBV7-8
cdr3_aa: CASSLVQGNTEAFF
cdr3_nt: TGTGCCAGCAGCTTAGTACAGGGTAACACTGAAGCTTTCTTT

j_call: TRBJ2-4
clone_size: -
d_call: TRBD2
v_call: TRBV20-1
cdr3_aa: CSARVRTSGDLAKNIQYF
cdr3_nt: TGCAGTGCGCGTGTAAGGACTAGCGGGGACCTAGCCAAAAACATTCAGTACTTC

j_call: TRBJ2-3
clone_size: few
d_call: TRBD2
v_call: TRBV20-1
cdr3_aa: CSARGASGRDTQYF
cdr3_nt: TGCAGTGCTAGAGGAGCTAGCGGGAGGGATACGCAGTATTTT

j_call: TRBJ2-3
clone_size: few
d_call: TRBD2
v_call: TRBV4-1
cdr3_aa: CASSQRTRSLSGTDTQYF
cdr3_nt: TGCGCCAGCAGCCAACGGACTAGATCGCTCTCTGGCACAGATACGCAGTATTTT

j_call: TRBJ2-7
clone_size: -
d_call: -
v_call: TRBV6-5
cdr3_aa: CASSYSSRGESEQYF
cdr3_nt: TGTGCCAGCAGTTACTCGAGCAGGGGTGAATCCGAGCAGTACTTC

j_call: TRBJ2-7
clone_size: -
d_call: -
v_call: TRBV19
cdr3_aa: CASSRQGRPLRTYEQYF
cdr3_nt: TGTGCCAGTAGCAGGCAGGGGAGGCCACTGAGAACCTACGAGCAGTACTTC

j_call: TRBJ2-6
clone_size: few
d_call: TRBD1
v_call: TRBV27
cdr3_aa: CASPGQDFSSGANVLTF
cdr3_nt: TGTGCCAGCCCGGGACAGGACTTCTCCTCTGGGGCCAACGTCCTGACTTTC

j_call: TRBJ2-1
clone_size: -
d_call: -
v_call: TRBV6-5
cdr3_aa: CASSYRRSDEQFF
cdr3_nt: TGTGCCAGCAGTTACCGGAGAAGCGATGAGCAGTTCTTC

j_call: TRBJ2-7
clone_size: -
d_call: -
v_call: TRBV18
cdr3_aa: CASSPEQDSYEQYF
cdr3_nt: TGTGCCAGCTCTCCGGAGCAGGACTCCTACGAGCAGTACTTC